The 25 T cell receptor beta chains presented below share a single source sample, sequenced in a study of shared T cell receptors in the human thymus. Libraries were prepared by immunoSEQ multiplex PCR; TCRdb keeps only in-frame clonotypes and omits some of them. The table lists 630,000 or so clones, 87% of them singletons. The sample also formed part of further work on human thymus T cells.

The source material was thymocytes. Source of these receptors: a boy in the first two years of life with a congenital heart defect.

J is TRBJ1-1 and V is TRBV20-1; D is undetermined. Trimming removed 6 bases from V and 7 bases from J, with 3 bases in between. Looked up from germline, CDR1 is DFQATT and CDR2 is SNEGSKA (reference sequence). The CDR3 has 8 residues. The CDR3 loop reads CSALEAFF. For the CDR3, the DNA is TGCAGTGCCCTTGAAGCTTTCTTT.

V gene TRBV2 combines with J gene TRBJ1-2; weak D call: TRBD1 (6 bases). The germline V gene has CDR1 SNHLY and CDR2 FYNNEI. This CDR3 contains 14 residues. The germline V and J ends were trimmed by 5 bases and 6 bases, with 16 bases remaining between them. Here the CDR3 reads CASSPQGERHGYTF. In DNA, the CDR3 is TGTGCCAGCAGTCCACAGGGAGAACGGCATGGCTACACCTTC.

This chain uses TRBV7-2 with TRBJ2-7, with D tentatively TRBD1 (6 bases). V lost 6 bases and J 1 base, leaving 22 bases between the germline ends. There are 17 residues in the CDR3. In germline, CDR1 is SGHTA, CDR2 FQGNSA. CDR3 in DNA: TGTGCCAGCAGTTGGGCTCCCACAGAGGGGGTATCCTACGAGCAGTACTTC. It specifies CASSWAPTEGVSYEQYF.

This chain uses TRBV27 with TRBJ1-5; D may be TRBD1 (5 bases). This CDR3 is built from 16 residues. V was shortened by 6 bases and J by 0 bases, with 15 bases between the two germline ends. Germline CDR1 reads MNHEY; CDR2 reads SMNVEV (reference sequence). For the CDR3, the DNA is TGTGCCAGCAGCCGGGGGGATAGGTATAGCAATCAGCCCCAGCATTTT. This codes for CASSRGDRYSNQPQHF.

This rearrangement joins TRBV30 to TRBJ1-1; D uncertain. This CDR3 has 15 amino acids. Germline CDR1 and CDR2: GTSNPN and SVGIG (reference sequence). Trimming pared 4 bases from V and 2 bases from J, leaving 17 bases between. CDR3 loop: CAWMGVSRANTEAFF. The CDR3 DNA sequence: TGTGCCTGGATGGGAGTGAGTAGGGCTAACACTGAAGCTTTCTTT.

The sample holds one count of this clone. This chain connects TRBV28 to TRBJ1-5, with TRBD1 matching 7 bases. The germline V gene encodes CDR1 MDHEN and CDR2 SYDVKM. CDR3 length: 15 amino acids. V dropped 2 bases and J dropped 1; count of bases not matched to a gene: 2. CDR3 sequence reads: CASSLRGRSNQPQHF. In DNA form, the CDR3 reads TGTGCCAGCAGTTTAAGGGGGCGGAGCAATCAGCCCCAGCATTTT.

V usage is TRBV14 and J usage is TRBJ1-1; D call uncertain. The CDR3 is made up of 16 amino acids. V lost 4 bases to trimming and J lost 1 base, with 16 bases between them. The V gene's germline CDR1 is SGHDN and CDR2 FVKESK. The CDR3 protein is CASSPPTLEGNTEAFF. The CDR3 DNA sequence: TGTGCCAGCAGCCCACCTACACTGGAGGGGAACACTGAAGCTTTCTTT.

The V call is TRBV11-2, the J call TRBJ2-3, with a possible D match to TRBD2 (6 bases). V lost 4 bases and J 2 bases, leaving 10 bases between the germline ends. Per the germline V gene, CDR1 is SGHAT and CDR2 is FQNNGV. The CDR3 covers 14 residues. CDR3 coding DNA: TGTGCCAGCAGCTGCGGGGTATACACAGATACGCAGTATTTT. This gives the protein CASSCGVYTDTQYF.

The chain couples TRBV4-3 to TRBJ2-2; 10 nucleotides line up with TRBD2. The V gene end was trimmed by 0 bases and the J gene end by 4 bases; junction bases not matched to a gene: 8. The germline gives CDR1 LGHNA, CDR2 YSLEER. The CDR3 is 18 residues long. The CDR3 spells CASSQDPTSGTPTGELFF. The CDR3 bases are TGCGCCAGCAGCCAAGATCCTACTAGCGGGACTCCCACCGGGGAGCTGTTTTTT.

V and J are TRBV4-2 and TRBJ1-1, with 9 nucleotides matching TRBD1. The CDR3 is made up of 19 amino acids. Germline CDR1 LGHNA, CDR2 YNFKEQ. With 0 bases clipped from V and 1 base from J, the junction kept 12 bases outside the gene matches. This CDR3 is CASSQDLEDRGGKNTEAFF. In DNA, the CDR3 is TGTGCCAGCAGCCAAGATTTGGAAGACAGGGGGGGGAAGAACACTGAAGCTTTCTTT.

The CDR3 reads CASSRKPSVLSYNEQFF. CDR3 nucleotides: TGTGCCAGCAGCCGGAAACCTAGCGTCTTATCCTACAATGAGCAGTTCTTC. The chain uses TRBV27 and TRBJ2-1, with D perhaps matching TRBD2 (6 bases). CDR1 MNHEY and CDR2 SMNVEV come from the germline V gene (reference sequence). Trimming shortened V by 6 bases and J by 1 base, and 19 bases separated the two germline ends. There are 17 residues in the CDR3.

The rearrangement links TRBV13 to TRBJ1-2; 7 bases agree with TRBD1. The J segment lost 6 bases and the V segment lost 0 bases, leaving 4 bases of the junction unmatched. The germline V gene encodes CDR1 PRHDT and CDR2 FYEKMQ (reference sequence). The length of the CDR3 is 14 residues. For the CDR3, the DNA is TGTGCCAGCAGCTTAGGGGACAGGTCGCATGGCTACACCTTC. It translates to CASSLGDRSHGYTF.

The rearrangement links TRBV4-3 to TRBJ1-2; 7 bases map to TRBD1. Germline CDR1 LGHNA, CDR2 YSLEER. Losses at the gene ends were 0 bases for V and 3 bases for J; bases not matched to a gene: 7. CDR3 length: 16 residues. CDR3 sequence (DNA): TGCGCCAGCAGCCAAGACTCGACAGGGCCCTACTATGGCTACACCTTC. Translating it yields CASSQDSTGPYYGYTF.

The V gene is TRBV5-1, the J gene TRBJ1-1; tentative D call: TRBD1 (6 bases). Germline-derived CDR1 and CDR2 are SGHRS and YFSETQ. The V gene lost 6 bases and the J gene lost 1 base, with 22 bases spanning the gap. This CDR3 is built from 17 residues. The CDR3 loop is CASNPGGGGWRNTEAFF. The CDR3 bases are TGCGCCAGCAACCCCGGGGGCGGGGGTTGGAGGAACACTGAAGCTTTCTTT.

A single count supports this clone. The genes are TRBV2 and TRBJ2-1; D is perhaps TRBD2 (6 bases). V lost 4 bases to trimming and J lost 0 bases, with 13 bases between them. The germline gives CDR1 SNHLY, CDR2 FYNNEI. The CDR3 sequence is 16 residues long. CDR3 nucleotide sequence: TGTGCCAGCAGTGGAGGCGGGGTTTCCTCCTACAATGAGCAGTTCTTC. Translation gives CASSGGGVSSYNEQFF. Supplemented by reference TRBV2 and TRBJ2-1, the full variable domain reads EPEVTQTPSHQVTQMGQEVILRCVPISNHLYFYWYRQILGQKVEFLVSFYNNEISEKSEIFDDQFSVERPDGSNFTLKIRSTKLEDSAMYFCASSGGGVSSYNEQFFGPGTRLTVL.

The DNA of the CDR3 is TGCGCCAGCAGACAAATCCCGGGACAGGAGTCCTACGAGCAGTACTTC. This translates into CASRQIPGQESYEQYF. The rearrangement links TRBV23-1 to TRBJ2-7, with TRBD1 identical over 8 bases. TRBV23-1 is sorted into the ORF group, with uncertain function. The V and J ends lost 6 bases and 1 base, in that order; junction bases with no gene match: 11. This CDR3 region has 16 residues.

Only a few counts were recorded for this clone. The V call is TRBV4-3, the J call TRBJ2-3, with TRBD2 as a possible D gene (5 bases). From germline, CDR1 is LGHNA and CDR2 YSLEER. This CDR3 has 16 amino acids. Trimming stripped 0 bases from V and 0 bases from J, with 10 bases between. The CDR3 reads CASSQDTAVSTDTQYF. The CDR3 bases are TGCGCCAGCAGCCAAGATACAGCGGTAAGCACAGATACGCAGTATTTT.

The chain joins TRBV9 to TRBJ1-3; the D gene is possibly TRBD1 (5 bases). V was shortened by 1 base and J by 6 bases, with 17 bases between the two germline ends. Germline V CDR1 and CDR2: SGDLS, YYNGEE. The CDR3 is 16 residues long. This chain's CDR3 is CASSVSRRGLVNTIYF. DNA of the CDR3: TGTGCCAGCAGCGTATCAAGAAGGGGCCTTGTAAACACCATATATTTT.

The gene calls are TRBV4-3 and TRBJ2-5; 8 bases are a match to TRBD2. The CDR3 totals 17 residues. The junction had 6 bases not matched to a gene; V was cut back by 0 bases and J by 0 bases. Per germline, CDR1 LGHNA and CDR2 YSLEER. The DNA for the CDR3 is TGCGCCAGCAGCCAAGATCCAACTAGCGGAAACCAAGAGACCCAGTACTTC. It yields the protein CASSQDPTSGNQETQYF.

This clone occurred a few times. The chain is built from TRBV27 and TRBJ2-4; 9 bases map to TRBD2. CDR3 length equals 21 residues. Germline CDR1 reads MNHEY; CDR2 reads SMNVEV (reference sequence). V gave up 2 bases and J gave up 1 base; unmatched junction bases: 18. This CDR3 is CASSLEYSGSGPSMAKNIQYF. The CDR3 DNA reads as TGTGCCAGCAGTTTAGAGTATAGCGGGAGTGGTCCCTCTATGGCCAAAAACATTCAGTACTTC.

The sample holds one count of this clone. The chain combines TRBV7-4 with TRBJ1-2; TRBD1 is a possible D gene (5 bases). CDR3 length equals 17 residues. CDR1 and CDR2 from the germline V gene are SGHVT and SQSDAQ. Trimming took off 4 bases at V and 2 bases at J, with 20 bases between the two ends. DNA for the CDR3: TGTGCCAGCAGCTCAGACCCCTCGACAGTCCTAAACTATGGCTACACCTTC. This gives the protein CASSSDPSTVLNYGYTF.

This sequence joins TRBV27 and TRBJ2-3; TRBD2 aligns across 9 bases. Germline V gene sequence: CDR1 MNHEY, CDR2 SMNVEV (reference sequence). The CDR3 consists of 15 residues. The V and J ends lost 8 bases and 6 bases, in that order; junction bases with no gene match: 12. CDR3 loop: CASCSSAGGEDTQYF. Here the CDR3 DNA reads TGTGCCAGCTGTTCCTCCGCGGGAGGGGAGGATACGCAGTATTTT.

Notes on this clone: Other DNA sequences in this specimen translate into the identical CDR3. The genes are TRBV28 and TRBJ2-7, with 11 bases fitting TRBD2. The CDR3 spans 13 residues. With 2 bases clipped from V and 6 bases from J, the junction kept 0 bases outside the gene matches. Per the germline V gene, CDR1 is MDHEN and CDR2 is SYDVKM. The CDR3 reads CASSLLAGGEQYF. The DNA of the CDR3 is TGTGCCAGCAGTTTACTAGCGGGAGGCGAGCAGTACTTC. Variable domain in full (rest from reference TRBV28 and TRBJ2-7): DVKVTQSSRYLVKRTGEKVFLECVQDMDHENMFWYRQDPGLGLRLIYFSYDVKMKEKGDIPEGYSVSREKKERFSLILESASTNQTSMYLCASSLLAGGEQYFGPGTRLTVT.

This chain links TRBV5-4 with TRBJ2-1; possibly TRBD2 for D (5 bases). The CDR3 runs to 12 residues. V was pared by 1 base and J by 10 bases, with 9 bases between. Germline V gene lookup returns CDR1 SGHNT and CDR2 YYREEE (reference sequence). This CDR3 is CASSLPRGEQFF. The CDR3 DNA follows: TGTGCCAGCAGCTTGCCCCGGGGAGAGCAGTTCTTC. The full variable domain, in which reference TRBV5-4 and TRBJ2-1 provide the parts outside the CDR3, is ETGVTQSPTHLIKTRGQQVTLRCSSQSGHNTVSWYQQALGQGPQFIFQYYREEENGRGNFPPRFSGLQFPNYSSELNVNALELDDSALYLCASSLPRGEQFFGPGTRLTVL.

The J gene is TRBJ1-6, the V gene TRBV5-4; TRBD1 might be the D (5 bases). The CDR3 length is 16 residues. CDR1 and CDR2 from the germline V gene are SGHNT and YYREEE (reference sequence). Deletions cut 3 bases from V and 2 bases from J, with 12 bases between. The CDR3 DNA reads as TGTGCCAGCAGCTACGTAAAGACAGCCTATAATTCACCCCTCCACTTT. Translated, it gives CASSYVKTAYNSPLHF.